This TCR beta chain was documented in a study of blood T cell repertoires in COVID-19. The wider study: COVID-19 samples from acute and convalescent phases originated in the United States, Italy and Spain.

V was shortened by 1 base and J by 5 bases, with 16 bases between the two germline ends. This CDR3 contains 16 residues. Germline V gene lookup returns CDR1 SGHDT and CDR2 YYEEEE. Source study methods: The authors estimated nucleated cell counts from reference gene primer amplification. Profiling relied on immunoSEQ multiplex PCR, and the TCRdb table lists in-frame clones only, not all of them. That table supplies the V and J calls and clone size; D and trimming were determined from the DNA. The data contain around 250,000 clones, 85% to 90% of them seen just once; the ten biggest clones take up roughly 1.7%. Participants came from about two dozen US areas, aged roughly 18 to 90 years.

The sequenced sample consisted of PBMCs or T cells enriched from blood (not recorded which). This sequence was found in a woman aged 45-65 years who had recovered from COVID-19. The rearrangement uses TRBV5-6 and TRBJ2-1; D remains ambiguous. The CDR3 sequence: CASSLSGRMTDNEQFF. The DNA of the CDR3 is TGTGCCAGCAGCTTGTCGGGTAGGATGACTGACAATGAGCAGTTCTTC. The full variable domain, its missing parts supplied by reference TRBV5-6 and TRBJ2-1, is DAGVTQSPTHLIKTRGQQVTLRCSPKSGHDTVSWYQQALGQGPQFIFQYYEEEERQRGNFPDRFSGHQFPNYSSELNVNALLLGDSALYLCASSLSGRMTDNEQFFGPGTRLTVL.